This entry is about one T cell receptor (beta chain). This clone was detected a few times. It has no known antigen specificity. No much larger clone is present one base from it, and per-base qualities are unavailable. The immunoSEQ Assay, a bias-controlled multiplex PCR, was used to amplify TCRbeta CDR3 regions from genomic DNA. The original pipeline was this. The number of nucleated cells in each sample was estimated from the amplification of reference gene primers within the assay. To quantify the absolute abundance of each unique TCRbeta CDR3 rearrangement, sequence reads were collapsed and filtered. For each sample, productive Simpson clonality was calculated as the square root of Simpson's diversity index across productive rearrangements. Here the immuneACCESS table is served through TCRdb, limited to in-frame sequences with V and J called. Missing clones are a known gap in these copies; in checked studies unresolved V genes cover under half, and the rest lacks a known reason. V, J and clone size are those of that table, while D and trimming were read from the DNA. This sample comprises 60,000 to 85,000 clones, approximately 87% of them detected only once. The ten largest clones add up to 3.5% to 5% of the sample.

Sequences SNHLY (CDR1) and FYNNEI (CDR2) are obtained from the germline V gene. The CDR3 contains 17 residues, cysteine and phenylalanine counted. The read is trimmed to its CDR3 DNA, 51 bases read in frame from base 1. Trimming accounts for 5 bases at V and 2 bases at J, while the number of junction bases matched to no gene is 8. The sample is drawn from a study of blood T cell repertoires in COVID-19 (dated by TCRdb to the early 2020s). For the wider study: The collaborator samples originated in the United States, Italy and Spain and spanned the acute and convalescent phases of COVID-19. The prospective study material was composed of cDNA or gDNA derived from T cells, B-cell-depleted T cells, or PBMCs. The dataset comprised deeply sampled blood TCRbeta repertoires from subjects exposed to, actively infected with, or recovered from COVID-19. The repertoires were released in a freely available public database intended as a resource for research on the immune response to SARS-CoV-2. The samples were drawn from two sources: the first 160 participants of the ongoing ImmuneRACE study, and 1,200 or so subjects contributed by 6 global collaborators. Nearly every sample came with metadata listing a de-identified subject ID, COVID-19 status, age in years and sex. Where available, HLA class I and class II types were taken from metadata supplied by the sample provider and were not determined by assay-based typing.

The collaborating institutions used their own protocols to collect whole blood in K2EDTA tubes. For TCRbeta analysis, collaborators shipped samples in one of three forms: frozen whole blood, isolated PBMCs, or DNA extracted from either of those sample types. The investigation overall reported the following: The amount of clinical and demographic metadata varied by source and participant and was provided uncurated.

The sequence was obtained from a man aged 50 to 60 with active COVID-19. The chain couples TRBV2 to TRBJ2-3; 12 bases in the middle match TRBD2. The source material was peripheral blood. Here the CDR3 is given as CASSRWTSGVNTDTQYF. In nucleotide form, the sequence is TGTGCCAGCAGTCGTTGGACTAGCGGGGTAAACACAGATACGCAGTATTTT.